This T cell receptor beta chain was captured in a study of OX40 agonist ivuxolimab in advanced cancers. The germline CDR1 and CDR2 sequences are SGHRS and YFSETQ. The CDR3 covers 13 residues. Sequencing was performed with immunoSEQ multiplex PCR; in TCRdb, only in-frame clones are kept and a portion is missing. The sample contains approximately 89,000 clones, around nine tenths of which appear only once. The chain couples TRBV5-1 to TRBJ2-5, with 11 bases matching TRBD1. The J call may be mistaken, given a closer DNA end match to TRBJ2-7. Source: CD4+ or CD8+ T cells sorted from blood, taken in a trial of the OX40 agonist ivuxolimab. The sequence came from an adult with an advanced solid tumor such as melanoma, head and neck, liver or kidney cancer. The CDR3 spells CASSPDRGHEQYF. Here the CDR3 DNA reads TGCGCCAGCAGCCCGGACAGGGGGCACGAGCAGTACTTC.